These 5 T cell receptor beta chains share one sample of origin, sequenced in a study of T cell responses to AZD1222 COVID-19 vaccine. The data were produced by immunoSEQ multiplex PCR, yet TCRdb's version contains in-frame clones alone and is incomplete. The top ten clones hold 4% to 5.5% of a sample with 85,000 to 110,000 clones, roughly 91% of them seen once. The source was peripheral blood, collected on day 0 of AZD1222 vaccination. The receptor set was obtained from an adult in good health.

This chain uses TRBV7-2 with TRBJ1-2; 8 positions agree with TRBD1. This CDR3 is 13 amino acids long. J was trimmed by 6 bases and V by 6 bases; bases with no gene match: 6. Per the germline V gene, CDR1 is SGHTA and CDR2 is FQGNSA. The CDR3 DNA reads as TGTGCCAGCAGTCTTCAACAGGGGGATGGCTACACCTTC. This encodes CASSLQQGDGYTF.

The CDR3: CASSSRDRAYPYEQYF. CDR3 coding DNA: TGTGCCAGCAGCTCCAGGGACAGGGCATATCCCTACGAGCAGTACTTC. V and J are TRBV7-6 and TRBJ2-7, with 9 bases matching TRBD1. Trimming took 4 bases from V and 2 from J; bases not matched to a gene: 9. Per germline, CDR1 SGHVS and CDR2 FNYEAQ. The CDR3 is made up of 16 amino acids.

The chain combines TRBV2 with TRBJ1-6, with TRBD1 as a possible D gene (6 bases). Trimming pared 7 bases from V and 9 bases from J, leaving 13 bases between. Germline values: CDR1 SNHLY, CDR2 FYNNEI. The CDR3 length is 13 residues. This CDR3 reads CASTERGSSPLHF. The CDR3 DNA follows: TGTGCCAGCACCGAAAGGGGGAGTTCACCCCTCCACTTT.

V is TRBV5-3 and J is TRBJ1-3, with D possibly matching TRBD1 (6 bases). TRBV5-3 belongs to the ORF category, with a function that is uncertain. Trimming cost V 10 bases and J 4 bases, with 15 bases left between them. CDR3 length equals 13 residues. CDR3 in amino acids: CAGGYRAGNTIYF. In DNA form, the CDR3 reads TGTGCCGGAGGGTACAGGGCAGGAAACACCATATATTTT.

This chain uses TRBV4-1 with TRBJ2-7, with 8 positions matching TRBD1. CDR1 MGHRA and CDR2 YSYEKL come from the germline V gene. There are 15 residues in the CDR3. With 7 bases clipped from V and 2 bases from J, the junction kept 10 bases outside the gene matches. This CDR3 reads CASICRDRPTYEQYF. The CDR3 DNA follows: TGCGCCAGCATCTGCCGGGACAGGCCCACCTACGAGCAGTACTTC.